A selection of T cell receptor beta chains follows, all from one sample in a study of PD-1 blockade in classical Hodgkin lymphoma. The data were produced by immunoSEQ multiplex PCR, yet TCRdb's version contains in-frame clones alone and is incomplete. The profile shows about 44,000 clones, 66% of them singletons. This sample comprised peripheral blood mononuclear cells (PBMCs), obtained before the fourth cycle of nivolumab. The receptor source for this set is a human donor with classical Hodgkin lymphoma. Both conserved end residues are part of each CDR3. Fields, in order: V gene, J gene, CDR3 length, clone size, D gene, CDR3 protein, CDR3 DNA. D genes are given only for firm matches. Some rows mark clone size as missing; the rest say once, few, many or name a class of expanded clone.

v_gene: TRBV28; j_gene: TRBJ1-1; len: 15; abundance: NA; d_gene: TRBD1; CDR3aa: CASSYPSGGWAEAFF; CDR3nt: TGTGCCAGCAGTTACCCTTCAGGGGGCTGGGCTGAAGCTTTCTTT
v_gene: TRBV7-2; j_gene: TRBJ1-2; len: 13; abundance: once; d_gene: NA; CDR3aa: CASSFAGTKGYTF; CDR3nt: TGTGCCAGCAGCTTTGCAGGGACGAAGGGCTACACCTTC
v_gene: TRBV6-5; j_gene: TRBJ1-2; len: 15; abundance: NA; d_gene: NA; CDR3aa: CASGYLDRVNYGYTF; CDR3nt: TGTGCCAGCGGTTACCTGGACAGAGTTAACTATGGCTACACCTTC
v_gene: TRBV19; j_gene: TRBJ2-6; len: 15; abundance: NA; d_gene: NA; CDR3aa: CASSPEENGANVLTF; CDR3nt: TGTGCCAGTAGCCCCGAGGAAAATGGGGCCAACGTCCTGACTTTC
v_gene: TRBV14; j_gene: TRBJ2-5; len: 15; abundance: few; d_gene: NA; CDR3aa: CASSPIGRTQETQYF; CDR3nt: TGTGCCAGCAGCCCGATCGGAAGGACCCAAGAGACCCAGTACTTC
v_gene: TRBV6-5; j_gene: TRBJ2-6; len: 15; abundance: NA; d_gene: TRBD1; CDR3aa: CASRETGAGANVLTF; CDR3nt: TGTGCCAGCAGGGAAACAGGGGCCGGGGCCAACGTCCTGACTTTC
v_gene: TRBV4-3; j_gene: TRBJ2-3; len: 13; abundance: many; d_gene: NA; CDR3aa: CASSPTRPDTQYF; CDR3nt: TGCGCCAGCAGTCCGACAAGGCCGGATACGCAGTATTTT
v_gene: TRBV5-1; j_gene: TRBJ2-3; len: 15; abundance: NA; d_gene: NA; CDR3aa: CASSLARIFTDTQYF; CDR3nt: TGCGCCAGCAGCTTGGCGCGGATTTTCACAGATACGCAGTATTTT
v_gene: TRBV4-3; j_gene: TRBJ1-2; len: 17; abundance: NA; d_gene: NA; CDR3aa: CASSQDFRQWPHYGYTF; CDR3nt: TGCGCCAGCAGCCAAGATTTCCGGCAATGGCCGCACTATGGCTACACCTTC
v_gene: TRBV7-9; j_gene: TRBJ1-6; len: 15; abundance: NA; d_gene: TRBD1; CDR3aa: CASSPGDRDNSPLHF; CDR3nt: TGTGCCAGCAGCCCGGGGGACAGAGATAATTCACCCCTCCACTTT
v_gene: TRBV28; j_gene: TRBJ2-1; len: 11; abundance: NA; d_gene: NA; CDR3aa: CASSDRWEQFF; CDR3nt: TGTGCCAGCAGCGACCGGTGGGAGCAGTTCTTC
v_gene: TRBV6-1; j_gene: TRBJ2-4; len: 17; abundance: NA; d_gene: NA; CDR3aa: CASSEAQNSPGLNIQYF; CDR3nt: TGTGCCAGCAGTGAAGCGCAGAATAGTCCAGGATTAAACATTCAGTACTTC
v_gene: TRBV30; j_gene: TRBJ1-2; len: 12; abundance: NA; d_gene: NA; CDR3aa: CAWSGQLYGYTF; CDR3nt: TGTGCCTGGAGTGGGCAACTTTATGGCTACACCTTC
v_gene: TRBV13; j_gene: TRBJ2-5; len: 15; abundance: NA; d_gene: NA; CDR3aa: CASSSRRASQETQYF; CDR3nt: TGTGCCAGCAGCTCCCGTCGAGCGAGTCAAGAGACCCAGTACTTC
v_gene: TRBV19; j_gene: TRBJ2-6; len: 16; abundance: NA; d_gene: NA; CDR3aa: CASSIRKSSGANVLTF; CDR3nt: TGTGCCAGTAGTATACGGAAGAGCTCTGGGGCCAACGTCCTGACTTTC
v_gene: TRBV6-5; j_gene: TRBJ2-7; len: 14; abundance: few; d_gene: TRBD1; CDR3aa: CASSYSTGPYEQYF; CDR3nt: TGTGCCAGCAGTTACTCGACAGGGCCCTACGAGCAGTACTTC
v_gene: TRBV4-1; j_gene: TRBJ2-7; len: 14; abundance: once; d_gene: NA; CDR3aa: CASSQGSSAYEQYF; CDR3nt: TGCGCCAGCAGCCAAGGTTCTAGCGCTTACGAGCAGTACTTC
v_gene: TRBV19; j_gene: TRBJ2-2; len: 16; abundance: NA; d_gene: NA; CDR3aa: CASTTGRGVGTGELFF; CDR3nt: TGTGCCAGTACCACGGGTCGGGGAGTAGGTACCGGGGAGCTGTTTTTT
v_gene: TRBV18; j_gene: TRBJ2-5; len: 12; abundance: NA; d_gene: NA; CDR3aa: CASSQRQETQYF; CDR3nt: TGTGCCAGCTCACAGCGTCAAGAGACCCAGTACTTC
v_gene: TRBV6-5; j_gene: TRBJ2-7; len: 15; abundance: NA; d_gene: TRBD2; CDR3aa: CASSLLAGGIYEQYF; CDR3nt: TGTGCCAGCAGCCTATTAGCGGGGGGGATCTACGAGCAGTACTTC
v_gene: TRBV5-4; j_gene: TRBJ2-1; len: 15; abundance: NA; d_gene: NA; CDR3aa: CASSFAPSPYNEQFF; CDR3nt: TGTGCCAGCAGCTTCGCGCCTAGCCCGTACAATGAGCAGTTCTTC
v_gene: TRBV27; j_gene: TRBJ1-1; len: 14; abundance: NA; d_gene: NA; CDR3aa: CASSLFPGNTEAFF; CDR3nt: TGTGCCAGCAGTTTATTTCCGGGAAACACTGAAGCTTTCTTT
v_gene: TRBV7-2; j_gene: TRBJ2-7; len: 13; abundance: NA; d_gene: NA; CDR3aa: CASSFGDVYEQYF; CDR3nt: TGTGCCAGCAGCTTTGGAGACGTCTACGAGCAGTACTTC
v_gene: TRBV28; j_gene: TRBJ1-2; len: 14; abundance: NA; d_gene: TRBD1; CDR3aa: CASTRDRGSYGYTF; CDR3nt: TGTGCCAGCACCCGGGACAGGGGTTCTTATGGCTACACCTTC
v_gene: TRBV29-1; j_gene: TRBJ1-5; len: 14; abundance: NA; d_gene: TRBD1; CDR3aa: CSVGGTGVNQPQHF; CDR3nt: TGCAGCGTTGGGGGGACAGGGGTAAATCAGCCCCAGCATTTT
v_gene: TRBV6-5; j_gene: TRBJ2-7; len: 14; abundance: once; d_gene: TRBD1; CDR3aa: CASSYGQGAAEQYF; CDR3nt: TGTGCCAGCAGTTATGGACAGGGGGCGGCCGAGCAGTACTTC
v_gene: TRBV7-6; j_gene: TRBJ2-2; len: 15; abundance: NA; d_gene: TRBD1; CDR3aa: CASSLGGGYTGELFF; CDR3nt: TGTGCCAGCAGCTTAGGAGGGGGCTATACCGGGGAGCTGTTTTTT
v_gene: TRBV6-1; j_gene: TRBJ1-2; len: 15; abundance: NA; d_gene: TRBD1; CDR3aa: CASSTQRTGSYGYTF; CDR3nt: TGTGCCAGCAGTACCCAGCGGACAGGGAGCTATGGCTACACCTTC
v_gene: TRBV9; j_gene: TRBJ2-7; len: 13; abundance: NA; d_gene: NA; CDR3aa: CASSVVSQGEQYF; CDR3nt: TGTGCCAGCAGCGTAGTAAGCCAGGGCGAACAGTACTTC
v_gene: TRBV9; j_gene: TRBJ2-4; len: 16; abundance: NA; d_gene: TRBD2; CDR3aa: CASSVATSGAKNIQYF; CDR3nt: TGTGCCAGCAGCGTAGCTACTAGCGGGGCCAAAAACATTCAGTACTTC
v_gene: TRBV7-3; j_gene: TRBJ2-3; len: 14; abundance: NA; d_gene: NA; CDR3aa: CASSPGLGWDTQYF; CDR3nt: TGTGCCAGCAGCCCTGGCTTGGGCTGGGATACGCAGTATTTT
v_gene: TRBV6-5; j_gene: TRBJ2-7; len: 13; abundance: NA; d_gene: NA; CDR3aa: CASRRTVSYEQYF; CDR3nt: TGTGCCAGCAGAAGGACAGTCTCCTACGAGCAGTACTTC
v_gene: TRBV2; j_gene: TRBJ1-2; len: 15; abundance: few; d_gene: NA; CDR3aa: CASREETGLNYGYTF; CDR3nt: TGTGCCAGCAGAGAAGAAACAGGTTTGAACTATGGCTACACCTTC
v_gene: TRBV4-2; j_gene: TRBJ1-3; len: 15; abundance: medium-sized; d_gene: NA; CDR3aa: CASSPPGQKGNTIYF; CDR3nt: TGTGCCAGCAGCCCCCCGGGCCAGAAGGGAAACACCATATATTTT
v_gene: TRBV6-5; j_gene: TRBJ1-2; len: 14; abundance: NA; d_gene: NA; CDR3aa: CASMRAGVNYGYTF; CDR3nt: TGTGCCAGCATGAGGGCAGGGGTTAACTATGGCTACACCTTC
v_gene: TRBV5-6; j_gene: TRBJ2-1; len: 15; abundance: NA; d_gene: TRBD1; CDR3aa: CASSLRGGTGTPGFF; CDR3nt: TGTGCCAGCAGCTTAAGAGGCGGGACAGGTACCCCAGGTTTCTTC
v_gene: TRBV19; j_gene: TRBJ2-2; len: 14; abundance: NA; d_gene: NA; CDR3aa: CASSIEAATGELFF; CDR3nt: TGTGCCAGTAGTATTGAGGCGGCGACCGGGGAGCTGTTTTTT
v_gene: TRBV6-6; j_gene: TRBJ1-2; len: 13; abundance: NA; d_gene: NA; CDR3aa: CASTGPANYGYTF; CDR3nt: TGTGCCAGCACGGGCCCAGCTAACTATGGCTACACCTTC
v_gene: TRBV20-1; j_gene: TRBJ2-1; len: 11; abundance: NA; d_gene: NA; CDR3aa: CSVGGSSEQFF; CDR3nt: TGCAGTGTAGGGGGTAGCAGTGAGCAGTTCTTC
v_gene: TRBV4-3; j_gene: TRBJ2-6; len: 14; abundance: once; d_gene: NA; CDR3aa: CASSLSSGANVLTF; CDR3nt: TGCGCCAGCAGCCTCAGCTCTGGGGCCAACGTCCTGACTTTC
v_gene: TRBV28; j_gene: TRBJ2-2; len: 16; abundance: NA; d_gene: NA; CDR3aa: CASSFVRLPNTGELFF; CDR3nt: TGTGCCAGCAGTTTTGTCCGGCTACCTAACACCGGGGAGCTGTTTTTT
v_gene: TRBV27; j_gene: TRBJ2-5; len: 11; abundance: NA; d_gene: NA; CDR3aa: CASKVQETQYF; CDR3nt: TGTGCCAGCAAGGTCCAAGAGACCCAGTACTTC
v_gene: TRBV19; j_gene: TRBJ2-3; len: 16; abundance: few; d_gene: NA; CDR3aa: CASSIAAGSVTDTQYF; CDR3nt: TGTGCCAGTAGTATAGCTGCGGGTTCGGTTACAGATACGCAGTATTTT
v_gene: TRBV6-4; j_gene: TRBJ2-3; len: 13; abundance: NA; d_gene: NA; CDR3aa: CASSDPDLDTQYF; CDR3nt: TGTGCCAGCAGTGATCCTGATCTAGATACGCAGTATTTT
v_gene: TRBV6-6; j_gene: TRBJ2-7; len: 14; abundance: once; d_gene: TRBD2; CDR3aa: CATGGATNSYEQYF; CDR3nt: TGTGCCACCGGGGGGGCGACAAATTCCTACGAGCAGTACTTC
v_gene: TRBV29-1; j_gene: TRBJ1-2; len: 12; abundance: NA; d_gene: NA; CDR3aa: CSVLTADYGYTF; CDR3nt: TGCAGCGTTTTGACAGCGGACTATGGCTACACCTTC
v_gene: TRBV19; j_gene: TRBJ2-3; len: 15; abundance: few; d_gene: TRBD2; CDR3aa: CASSTSGISTDTQYF; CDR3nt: TGTGCCAGTAGTACTAGCGGGATTAGCACAGATACGCAGTATTTT
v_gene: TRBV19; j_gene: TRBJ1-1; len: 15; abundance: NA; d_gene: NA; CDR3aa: CASSIRDTYSPEAFF; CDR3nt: TGTGCCAGTAGTATCCGGGACACTTACAGTCCTGAAGCTTTCTTT
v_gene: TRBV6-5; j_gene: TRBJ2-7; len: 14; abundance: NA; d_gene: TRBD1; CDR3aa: CASSHRDRSYEQYF; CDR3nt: TGTGCCAGCAGCCACAGGGACAGGTCCTACGAGCAGTACTTC
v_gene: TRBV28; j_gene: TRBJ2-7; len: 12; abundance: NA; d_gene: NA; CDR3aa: CASAWDGYEQYF; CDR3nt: TGTGCCAGCGCCTGGGACGGCTACGAGCAGTACTTC
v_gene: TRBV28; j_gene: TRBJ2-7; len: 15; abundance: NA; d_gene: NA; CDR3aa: CASSLPREGSYEQYF; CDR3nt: TGTGCCAGCAGTTTACCCCGGGAAGGGTCCTACGAGCAGTACTTC